Listed here are 25 T cell receptor beta chains from one sample, sequenced in a study of cytomegalovirus exposure and HLA in healthy donors. The study ran its PCR with 60 Vbeta and 13 Jbeta primers. Using immunoSEQ multiplex PCR, the repertoire was profiled, and TCRdb retains in-frame clones only, with some absent. Of 180,000 or so clones listed, 75% to 85% are singletons. The sequenced sample consisted of PBMCs. All receptors come from a woman aged 50 to 60 in good health and CMV-seronegative.

This clone was observed once. This chain links TRBV9 with TRBJ2-5; TRBD2 might be the D (5 bases). CDR1 SGDLS and CDR2 YYNGEE come from the germline V gene. There are 14 residues in the CDR3. The V and J ends lost 3 bases and 3 bases respectively, with 12 bases between them. The CDR3: CASSAGLGKETQYF. The CDR3, as DNA: TGTGCCAGCAGCGCGGGGTTGGGGAAAGAGACCCAGTACTTC.

This chain uses TRBV7-9 with TRBJ2-1; D remains unclear. V shed 2 bases and J shed 15 bases, with 14 bases lying between them. Germline-derived CDR1 and CDR2 are SEHNR and FQNEAQ (reference sequence). This CDR3 region has 12 residues. In nucleotides, the CDR3 is TGTGCCAGCAGCTTAAGTCCCCGAAGCATGTTCTTC. Translation gives CASSLSPRSMFF. Variable domain in full (rest from reference TRBV7-9 and TRBJ2-1): DTGVSQNPRHKITKRGQNVTFRCDPISEHNRLYWYRQTLGQGPEFLTYFQNEAQLEKSRLLSDRFSAERPKGSFSTLEIQRTEQGDSAMYLCASSLSPRSMFFGPGTRLTVL.

V usage is TRBV6-6 and J usage is TRBJ1-4, with D tentatively TRBD1 (5 bases). The CDR3 loop spans 14 amino acids. Trimming took off 2 bases at V and 5 bases at J, with 9 bases between the two ends. The germline V gene has CDR1 MNHNY and CDR2 SVGAGI (reference sequence). The CDR3 DNA reads TGTGCCAGCAGTTACGACAGAAAGAATGAAAAACTGTTTTTT. It is translated as CASSYDRKNEKLFF.

The chain employs TRBV19 and TRBJ1-5, with 8 bases fitting TRBD1. CDR1 LNHDA and CDR2 SQIVND come from the germline V gene (reference sequence). V shed 6 bases and J 2 bases; nucleotides not matched to a gene: 6. The CDR3 spans 15 residues. CDR3 sequence (DNA): TGTGCCAGTAGCACAGGGGGATTGGGCAATCAGCCCCAGCATTTT. This translates into CASSTGGLGNQPQHF. Filled out from reference TRBV19 and TRBJ1-5, the complete variable domain reads DGGITQSPKYLFRKEGQNVTLSCEQNLNHDAMYWYRQDPGQGLRLIYYSQIVNDFQKGDIAEGYSVSREKKESFPLTVTSAQKNPTAFYLCASSTGGLGNQPQHFGDGTRLSIL.

This clone was observed a single time. The CDR3 loop reads CASSQSGDRGVNTQYF. In DNA form, the CDR3 reads TGTGCCAGCAGCCAATCAGGAGACAGGGGAGTGAATACGCAGTATTTT. The rearrangement links TRBV16 to TRBJ2-3; TRBD1 aligns across 8 bases. The CDR3 has 16 amino acids. Germline lookup yields CDR1 KGHSY and CDR2 FQNENV. Germline trimming cut 0 bases from V and 7 bases from J; bases unmatched to any gene: 9.

This clone appeared once. This rearrangement joins TRBV5-5 to TRBJ2-5; perhaps TRBD1 as D (6 bases). The CDR3 spans 15 residues. From germline, CDR1 is SGHKS and CDR2 YYEKEE (reference sequence). V lost 2 bases, J lost 5 bases, and 16 bases lay in between. The CDR3 DNA is TGTGCCAGCAGCTTACAACAGGGCGTGGGGGAGACCCAGTACTTC. Encoded protein: CASSLQQGVGETQYF.

The chain links TRBV9 to TRBJ2-6; tentatively, D is TRBD2 (5 bases). V was clipped by 2 bases and J by 2 bases, with 5 bases between them. The CDR3 contains 14 residues. In germline, CDR1 is SGDLS, CDR2 YYNGEE. The CDR3 sequence: CASSVGAGANVLTF. DNA for the CDR3: TGTGCCAGCAGCGTCGGGGCTGGGGCCAACGTCCTGACTTTC.

CDR3 coding DNA: TGTGCCAGCAGCTTAGGGGCTAGCGGTAGCACCAACTACGAGCAGTACTTC. Translation: CASSLGASGSTNYEQYF. This chain joins TRBV13 and TRBJ2-7; 7 nucleotides match TRBD2. CDR1 is PRHDT and CDR2 is FYEKMQ in the germline V gene (reference sequence). The CDR3 spans 17 residues. Trimming took 0 bases from V and 3 from J; bases not matched to a gene: 11.

This chain connects TRBV28 to TRBJ2-7; TRBD1 is a possible D gene (6 bases). Germline CDR1 reads MDHEN; CDR2 reads SYDVKM. The V end lost 5 bases, the J end lost 3 bases, and 14 bases lay between the germline ends. The CDR3 covers 14 residues. CDR3 loop: CASSGDIRHYEQYF. DNA for the CDR3: TGTGCCAGCAGTGGGGACATTAGACACTACGAGCAGTACTTC.

J is TRBJ2-7 and V is TRBV7-9; D possibly corresponds to TRBD1 (5 bases). Trimming took 2 bases from V and 4 from J, leaving 9 bases between them. This CDR3 region has 13 residues. Germline V CDR1 and CDR2: SEHNR, FQNEAQ (reference sequence). CDR3 amino acids: CASSLLGAYEQYF. The CDR3, as DNA: TGTGCCAGCAGCTTATTAGGGGCGTACGAGCAGTACTTC.

The chain is built from TRBV15 and TRBJ2-7; 8 bases fit TRBD1. Germline V CDR1 and CDR2: LNHNV, YYDKDF (reference sequence). There are 15 residues in the CDR3. With 3 bases clipped from V and 7 bases from J, the junction kept 11 bases outside the gene matches. CDR3 DNA sequence: TGTGCCACCAGCAGTAGGCAACAGGGGGTATGGGAGCAGTACTTC. Encoded protein: CATSSRQQGVWEQYF.

The CDR3 reads CASSPGQGVGDEQFF. The DNA of the CDR3 is TGTGCCAGCAGCCCGGGACAGGGGGTCGGCGATGAGCAGTTCTTC. The chain recombines TRBV6-4 with TRBJ2-1; 11 bases are a match to TRBD1. The CDR3 contains 15 residues. V lost 6 bases, J lost 8 bases, and 9 bases stayed unmatched. Germline lookup yields CDR1 MRHNA and CDR2 SNTAGT.

The chain recombines TRBV7-9 with TRBJ2-5; 10 bases map to TRBD2. Germline V CDR1 and CDR2: SEHNR, FQNEAQ (reference sequence). CDR3 length equals 17 residues. V lost 3 bases and J lost 0; bases outside the gene matches: 7. As DNA, the CDR3 is TGTGCCAGCAGCTTGTCTAGCGGGGGACTGTACCAAGAGACCCAGTACTTC. It translates to CASSLSSGGLYQETQYF. The variable domain in full, with the rest retrieved from reference TRBV7-9 and TRBJ2-5, is DTGVSQNPRHKITKRGQNVTFRCDPISEHNRLYWYRQTLGQGPEFLTYFQNEAQLEKSRLLSDRFSAERPKGSFSTLEIQRTEQGDSAMYLCASSLSSGGLYQETQYFGPGTRLLVL.

This sequence joins TRBV7-2 and TRBJ2-5; D gene uncertain. The J call may be wrong; the DNA end is better matched by TRBJ2-7. Germline CDR1 SGHTA, CDR2 FQGNSA. The CDR3 length is 13 residues. CDR3 region: CASSLATDYEQYF. The CDR3 DNA is TGTGCCAGCAGCTTAGCCACAGACTACGAGCAGTACTTC.

The J gene is TRBJ1-4, the V gene TRBV5-1; 7 bases agree with TRBD1. The length of the CDR3 is 15 residues. With 5 bases clipped from V and 3 bases from J, the junction kept 7 bases outside the gene matches. In germline, CDR1 is SGHRS, CDR2 YFSETQ. CDR3: CASSRRQGANEKLFF. In nucleotides, the CDR3 is TGCGCCAGCAGTCGAAGACAGGGCGCTAATGAAAAACTGTTTTTT.

This chain joins TRBV7-8 and TRBJ2-6, with TRBD1 matching 7 bases. Per the germline V gene, CDR1 is SGHVS and CDR2 is FQNEAQ. V shed 5 bases, J shed 0 bases, and the junction held 7 bases outside the gene matches. There are 17 residues in the CDR3. CDR3 in amino acids: CASSPGQVVSGANVLTF. The DNA for the CDR3 is TGTGCCAGCAGCCCAGGACAGGTTGTCTCTGGGGCCAACGTCCTGACTTTC.

V gene TRBV15 combines with J gene TRBJ2-1, with 7 nucleotides matching TRBD2. The ends lost 4 bases at V and 3 bases at J; junction bases unmatched: 6. This CDR3 contains 15 residues. Germline values: CDR1 LNHNV, CDR2 YYDKDF (reference sequence). CDR3 nucleotides: TGTGCCACCAGCAAGGGGCGGGGGAGCTACAATGAGCAGTTCTTC. It codes for CATSKGRGSYNEQFF.

The chain has TRBV28 and TRBJ1-1; 7 bases are a match to TRBD1. V was pared by 1 base and J by 1 base, with 6 bases of the junction left unmatched. Germline loops: CDR1 MDHEN, CDR2 SYDVKM. This CDR3 region has 16 residues. CDR3 residues: CASSLSTGSSNTEAFF. The DNA for the CDR3 is TGTGCCAGCAGTTTATCGACAGGGTCCTCGAACACTGAAGCTTTCTTT.

This clone was picked up one time. This chain links TRBV7-9 with TRBJ2-7; 9 bases match TRBD1. This CDR3 has 15 residues. The V gene end was trimmed by 5 bases and the J gene end by 2 bases; junction bases not matched to a gene: 7. CDR1 is SEHNR and CDR2 is FQNEAQ in the germline V gene (reference sequence). The CDR3 loop reads CASSHSGQGTYEQYF. In DNA, the CDR3 is TGTGCCAGCAGCCACTCGGGACAGGGAACCTACGAGCAGTACTTC. Combining the CDR3 with reference TRBV7-9 and TRBJ2-7 gives the whole variable domain DTGVSQNPRHKITKRGQNVTFRCDPISEHNRLYWYRQTLGQGPEFLTYFQNEAQLEKSRLLSDRFSAERPKGSFSTLEIQRTEQGDSAMYLCASSHSGQGTYEQYFGPGTRLTVT.

This clone appeared once. The chain employs TRBV9 and TRBJ2-3; perhaps TRBD2 as D (5 bases). Looked up from germline, CDR1 is SGDLS and CDR2 is YYNGEE. V dropped 4 bases and J dropped 2 bases, with 11 bases sitting between them. The CDR3 length is 14 residues. The CDR3, as DNA: TGTGCCAGCAGCTTCCAGACTAACACAGATACGCAGTATTTT. Translated, it gives CASSFQTNTDTQYF.

V gene TRBV7-8 combines with J gene TRBJ2-7; D gene ambiguous. V was trimmed by 0 bases and J by 0 bases, leaving 6 bases between them. CDR1 is SGHVS and CDR2 is FQNEAQ in the germline V gene. The CDR3 is 14 residues long. CDR3 bases: TGTGCCAGCAGCTTAGCTGTGAGCTCCTACGAGCAGTACTTC. Residues: CASSLAVSSYEQYF.

The rearrangement joins TRBV27 to TRBJ2-7; D remains unclear. The V gene lost 6 bases and the J gene lost 3 bases, with 15 bases spanning the gap. This CDR3 contains 14 residues. The V gene's germline CDR1 is MNHEY and CDR2 SMNVEV (reference sequence). CDR3 sequence reads: CASSPRHTYYEQYF. The CDR3 coding sequence is TGTGCCAGCAGCCCGAGGCACACATACTACGAGCAGTACTTC.

CDR3 nucleotide sequence: TGTGCCAGCAGCCTAAGCGGGGGGGACGGCAATCAGCCCCAGCATTTT. Encoded protein: CASSLSGGDGNQPQHF. The chain is built from TRBV4-2 and TRBJ1-5; weak D call: TRBD1 (5 bases). Germline CDR1 LGHNA, CDR2 YNFKEQ. This CDR3 is 16 amino acids long. Trimming took 4 bases from V and 2 from J, leaving 15 bases between them.

The V and J genes are TRBV29-1 and TRBJ1-1; 9 bases match TRBD1. Germline CDR1 SQVTM, CDR2 ANQGSEA. This CDR3 is built from 15 residues. V lost 0 bases and J lost 4; bases outside the gene matches: 6. The CDR3 nucleotides read TGCAGCGTTGAAGATCCGACAGGGGGGAGCACTGAAGCTTTCTTT. Amino acid sequence: CSVEDPTGGSTEAFF. The full variable domain, in which reference TRBV29-1 and TRBJ1-1 provide the parts outside the CDR3, is SAVISQKPSRDICQRGTSLTIQCQVDSQVTMMFWYRQQPGQSLTLIATANQGSEATYESGFVIDKFPISRPNLTFSTLTVSNMSPEDSSIYLCSVEDPTGGSTEAFFGQGTRLTVV.

Comment on this clone: At one end the junction does not follow the germline gene, possibly because of a read error. The V call is TRBV7-9, the J call TRBJ1-5; the D gene is possibly TRBD1 (5 bases). The CDR3 runs to 14 residues. The germline CDR1 and CDR2 sequences are SEHNR and FQNEAQ (reference sequence). The CDR3 DNA sequence: TGTTCCAGCAGCCGTGATGGGGGGAGACAGCCCCAGCATTTT. This sequence encodes CSSSRDGGRQPQHF.